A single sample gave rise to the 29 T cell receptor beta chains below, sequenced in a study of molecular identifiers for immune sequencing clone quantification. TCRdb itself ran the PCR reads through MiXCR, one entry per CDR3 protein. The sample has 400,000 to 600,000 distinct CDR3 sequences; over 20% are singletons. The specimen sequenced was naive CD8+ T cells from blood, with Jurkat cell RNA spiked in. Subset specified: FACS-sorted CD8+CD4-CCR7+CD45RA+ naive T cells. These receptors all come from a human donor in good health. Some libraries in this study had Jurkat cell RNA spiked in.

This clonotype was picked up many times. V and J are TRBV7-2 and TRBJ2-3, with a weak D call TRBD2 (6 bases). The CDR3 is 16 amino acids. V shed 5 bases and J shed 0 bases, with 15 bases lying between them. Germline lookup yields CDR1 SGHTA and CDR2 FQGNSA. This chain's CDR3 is CASSPFRDSSTDTQYF. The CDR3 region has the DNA TGTGCCAGCAGCCCGTTCAGGGACTCTAGCACAGATACGCAGTATTTT.

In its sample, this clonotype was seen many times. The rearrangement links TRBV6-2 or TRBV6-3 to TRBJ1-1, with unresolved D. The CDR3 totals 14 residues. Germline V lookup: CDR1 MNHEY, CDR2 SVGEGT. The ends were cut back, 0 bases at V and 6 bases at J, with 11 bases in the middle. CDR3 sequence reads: CASSYSSAGAEAFF. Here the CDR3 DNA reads TGTGCCAGCAGTTACTCGTCGGCGGGCGCTGAAGCTTTCTTT.

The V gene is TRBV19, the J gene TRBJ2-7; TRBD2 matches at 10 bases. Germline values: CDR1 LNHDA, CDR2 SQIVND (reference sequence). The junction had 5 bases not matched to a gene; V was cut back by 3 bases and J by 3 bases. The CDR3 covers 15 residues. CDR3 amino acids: CASSISSGGRYEQYF. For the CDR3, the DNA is TGTGCCAGTAGTATCTCTAGCGGGGGCCGCTACGAGCAGTACTTC.

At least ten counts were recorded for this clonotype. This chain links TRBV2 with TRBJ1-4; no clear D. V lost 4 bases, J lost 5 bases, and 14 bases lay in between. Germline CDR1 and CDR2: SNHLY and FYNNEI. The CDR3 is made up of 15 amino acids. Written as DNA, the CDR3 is TGTGCCAGCAGTGTATATTCAGGACGAAATGAAAAACTGTTTTTT. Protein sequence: CASSVYSGRNEKLFF. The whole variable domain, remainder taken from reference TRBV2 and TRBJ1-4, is EPEVTQTPSHQVTQMGQEVILRCVPISNHLYFYWYRQILGQKVEFLVSFYNNEISEKSEIFDDQFSVERPDGSNFTLKIRSTKLEDSAMYFCASSVYSGRNEKLFFGSGTQLSVL.

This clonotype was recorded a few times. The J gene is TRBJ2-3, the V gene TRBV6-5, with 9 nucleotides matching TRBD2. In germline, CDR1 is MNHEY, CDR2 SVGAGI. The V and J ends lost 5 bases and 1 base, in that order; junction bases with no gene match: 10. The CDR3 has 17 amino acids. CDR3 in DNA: TGTGCCAGCAGTCAGGGGGGTATAGCGGGGGGCACAGATACGCAGTATTTT. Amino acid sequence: CASSQGGIAGGTDTQYF.

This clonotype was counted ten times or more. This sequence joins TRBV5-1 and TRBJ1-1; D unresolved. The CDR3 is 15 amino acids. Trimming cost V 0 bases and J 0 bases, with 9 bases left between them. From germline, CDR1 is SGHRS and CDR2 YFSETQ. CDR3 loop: CASSLGFGMNTEAFF. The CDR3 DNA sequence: TGCGCCAGCAGCTTGGGGTTCGGCATGAACACTGAAGCTTTCTTT.

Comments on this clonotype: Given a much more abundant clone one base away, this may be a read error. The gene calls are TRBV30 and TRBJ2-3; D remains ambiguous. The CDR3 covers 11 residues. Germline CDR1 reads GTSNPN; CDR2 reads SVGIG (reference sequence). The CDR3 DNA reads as TGTGCCTGGAGCGTTGGTGATACGCGGTATTTT. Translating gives CAWSVGDTRYF.

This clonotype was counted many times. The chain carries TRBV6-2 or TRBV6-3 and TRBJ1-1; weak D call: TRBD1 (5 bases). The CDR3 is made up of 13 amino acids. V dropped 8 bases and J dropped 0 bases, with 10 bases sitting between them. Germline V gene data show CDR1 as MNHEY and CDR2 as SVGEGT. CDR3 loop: CASSDKLNTEAFF. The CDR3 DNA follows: TGTGCCAGCTCGGACAAACTGAACACTGAAGCTTTCTTT.

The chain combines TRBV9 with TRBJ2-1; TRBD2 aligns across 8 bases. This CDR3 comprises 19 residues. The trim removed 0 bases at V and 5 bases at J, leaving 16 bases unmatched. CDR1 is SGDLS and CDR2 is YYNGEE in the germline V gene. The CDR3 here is CASSVVSRSGGSRNNEQFF. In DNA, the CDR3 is TGTGCCAGCAGCGTAGTCTCTAGGAGCGGGGGTTCAAGGAACAATGAGCAGTTCTTC.

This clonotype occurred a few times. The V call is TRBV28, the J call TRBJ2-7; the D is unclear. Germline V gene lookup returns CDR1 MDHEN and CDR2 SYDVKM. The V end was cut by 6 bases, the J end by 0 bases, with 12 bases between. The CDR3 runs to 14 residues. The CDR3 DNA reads TGTGCCAGCAGCGTAGGGCTAGGCTCCTACGAGCAGTACTTC. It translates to CASSVGLGSYEQYF.

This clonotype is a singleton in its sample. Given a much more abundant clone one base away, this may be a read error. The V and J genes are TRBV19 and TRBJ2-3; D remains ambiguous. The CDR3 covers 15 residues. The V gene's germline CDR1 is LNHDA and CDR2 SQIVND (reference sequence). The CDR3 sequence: CASSWNGMSTDTRYF. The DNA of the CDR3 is TGTGCCAGTAGTTGGAATGGTATGAGCACAGATACGCGGTATTTT.

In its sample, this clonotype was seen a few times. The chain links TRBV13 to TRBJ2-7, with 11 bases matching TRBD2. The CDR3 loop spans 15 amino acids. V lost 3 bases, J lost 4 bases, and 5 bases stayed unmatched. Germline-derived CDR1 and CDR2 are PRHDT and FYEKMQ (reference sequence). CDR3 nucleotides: TGTGCCAGCAGCTTTAGACTAGCGGGAAAGTACGAGCAGTACTTC. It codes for CASSFRLAGKYEQYF. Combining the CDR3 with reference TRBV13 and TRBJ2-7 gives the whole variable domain AAGVIQSPRHLIKEKRETATLKCYPIPRHDTVYWYQQGPGQDPQFLISFYEKMQSDKGSIPDRFSAQQFSDYHSELNMSSLELGDSALYFCASSFRLAGKYEQYFGPGTRLTVT.

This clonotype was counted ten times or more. CDR3 region: CSVVRQGNTEAFF. The CDR3 DNA reads as TGCAGCGTTGTTCGGCAGGGAAACACTGAAGCTTTCTTT. The chain joins TRBV29-1 to TRBJ1-1; maybe TRBD1 (5 bases). This CDR3 has 13 amino acids. Germline CDR1 reads SQVTM; CDR2 reads ANQGSEA. Trimming left V 4 bases short and J 2 bases short, with 11 bases between.

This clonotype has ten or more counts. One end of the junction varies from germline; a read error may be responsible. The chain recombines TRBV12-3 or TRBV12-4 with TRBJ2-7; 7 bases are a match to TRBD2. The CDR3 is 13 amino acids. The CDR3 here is CASSLAVTYEQYF. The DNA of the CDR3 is TGTGCCAGCAGTCTAGCGGTAACCTACGAGCAGTACTTC.

DNA for the CDR3: TGCGCCAGCAGCTTGTCTGTAGCGGCGAACACAGATACGCAGTATTTT. Translating it yields CASSLSVAANTDTQYF. The gene calls are TRBV5-1 and TRBJ2-3, with D tentatively TRBD2 (6 bases). The ends were cut back, 1 base at V and 2 bases at J, with 14 bases in the middle. In germline, CDR1 is SGHRS, CDR2 YFSETQ. The CDR3 spans 16 residues.

The CDR3 sequence: CATSREGDGTTDTQYF. CDR3 nucleotides: TGTGCCACCAGCAGAGAGGGGGACGGAACCACAGATACGCAGTATTTT. This chain joins TRBV15 and TRBJ2-3, with D perhaps being TRBD1 or TRBD2 (5 bases each). The V end lost 0 bases, the J end lost 2 bases, and 12 bases lay between the germline ends. CDR3 length equals 16 residues. The germline V gene encodes CDR1 LNHNV and CDR2 YYDKDF (reference sequence).

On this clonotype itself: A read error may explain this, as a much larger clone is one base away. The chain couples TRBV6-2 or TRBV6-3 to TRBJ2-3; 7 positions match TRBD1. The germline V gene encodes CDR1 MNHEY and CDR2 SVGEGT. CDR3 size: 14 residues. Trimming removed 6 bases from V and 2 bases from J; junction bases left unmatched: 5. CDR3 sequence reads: CASRYGTATDTQYF. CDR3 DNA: TGTGCCAGCAGGTACGGGACAGCCACAGATACGCAGTATTTT.

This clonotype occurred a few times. The chain's CDR3 is CASSGGLAGVTDTQYF. The CDR3 region has the DNA TGTGCCAGCAGCGGCGGACTAGCGGGGGTCACAGATACGCAGTATTTT. V and J are TRBV9 and TRBJ2-3; 13 nucleotides match TRBD2. CDR3 length: 16 residues. V lost 3 bases and J lost 2; bases outside the gene matches: 3. CDR1 is SGDLS and CDR2 is YYNGEE in the germline V gene.

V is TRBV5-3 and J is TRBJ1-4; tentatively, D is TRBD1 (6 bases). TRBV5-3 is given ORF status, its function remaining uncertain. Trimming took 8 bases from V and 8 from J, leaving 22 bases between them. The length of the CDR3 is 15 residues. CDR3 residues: CASSLPQGSAEKLFF. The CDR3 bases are TGTGCCAGCAGCCTTCCCCAGGGGTCCGCGGAAAAACTGTTTTTT.

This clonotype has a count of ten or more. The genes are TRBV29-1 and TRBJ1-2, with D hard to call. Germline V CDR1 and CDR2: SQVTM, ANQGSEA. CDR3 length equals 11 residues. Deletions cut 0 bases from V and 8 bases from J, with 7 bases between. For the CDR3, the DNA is TGCAGCGTTGAAGAGGTGGAAGGCTACACCTTC. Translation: CSVEEVEGYTF.

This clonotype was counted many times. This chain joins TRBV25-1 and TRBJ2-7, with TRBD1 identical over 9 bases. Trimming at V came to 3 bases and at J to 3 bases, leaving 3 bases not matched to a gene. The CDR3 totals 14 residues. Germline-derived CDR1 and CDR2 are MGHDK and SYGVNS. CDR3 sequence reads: CASSDPDRGYEQYF. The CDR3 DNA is TGTGCCAGCAGTGACCCGGACAGGGGCTACGAGCAGTACTTC.

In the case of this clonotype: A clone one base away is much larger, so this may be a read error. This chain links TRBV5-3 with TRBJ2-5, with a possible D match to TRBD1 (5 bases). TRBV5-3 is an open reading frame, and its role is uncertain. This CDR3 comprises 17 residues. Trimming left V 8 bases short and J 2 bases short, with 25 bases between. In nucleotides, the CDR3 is TGTGCCAGCAGCGTGACGGGTGTAGGGGCTTCGCAAGAGACCCAGTACTTC. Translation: CASSVTGVGASQETQYF.

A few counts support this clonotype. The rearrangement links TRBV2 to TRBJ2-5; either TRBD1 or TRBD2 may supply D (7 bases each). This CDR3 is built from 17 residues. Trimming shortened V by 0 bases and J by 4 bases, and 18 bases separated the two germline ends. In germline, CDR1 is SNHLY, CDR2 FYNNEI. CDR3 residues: CASSEAPQGGDRETQYF. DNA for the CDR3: TGTGCCAGCAGTGAAGCGCCCCAGGGGGGGGATCGAGAGACCCAGTACTTC.

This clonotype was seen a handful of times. Written as DNA, the CDR3 is TGTGCCAGCAGTGGGGGGACTAGCGGGAACGAGCAGTTCTTC. This translates into CASSGGTSGNEQFF. V and J are TRBV25-1 and TRBJ2-1; 13 nucleotides line up with TRBD2. The CDR3 covers 14 residues. Germline V gene lookup returns CDR1 MGHDK and CDR2 SYGVNS. J gave up 10 bases and V 4 bases, and 4 bases lay outside the gene matches.

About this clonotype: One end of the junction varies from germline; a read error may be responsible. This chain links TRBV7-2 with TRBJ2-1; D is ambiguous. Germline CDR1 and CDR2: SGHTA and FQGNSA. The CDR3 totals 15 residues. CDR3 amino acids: CASSLIRESYNGQFF. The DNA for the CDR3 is TGTGCCAGCAGCTTAATAAGGGAATCCTACAATGGGCAGTTCTTC.

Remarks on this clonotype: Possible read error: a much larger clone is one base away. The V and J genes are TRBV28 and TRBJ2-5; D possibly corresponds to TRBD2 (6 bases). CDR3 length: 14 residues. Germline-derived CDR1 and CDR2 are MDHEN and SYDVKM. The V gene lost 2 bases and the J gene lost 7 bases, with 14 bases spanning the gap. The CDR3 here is CASSLDTSKGTQYF. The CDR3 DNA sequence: TGTGCCAGCAGTTTAGATACTAGCAAAGGGACCCAGTACTTC.

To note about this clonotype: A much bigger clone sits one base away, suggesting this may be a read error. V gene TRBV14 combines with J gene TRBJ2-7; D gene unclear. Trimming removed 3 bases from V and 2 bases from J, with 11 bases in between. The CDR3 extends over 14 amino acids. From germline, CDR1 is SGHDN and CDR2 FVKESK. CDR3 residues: CASSQGHSPYEQYF. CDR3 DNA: TGTGCCAGCAGCCAGGGTCACTCCCCCTACGAGCAGTACTTC.

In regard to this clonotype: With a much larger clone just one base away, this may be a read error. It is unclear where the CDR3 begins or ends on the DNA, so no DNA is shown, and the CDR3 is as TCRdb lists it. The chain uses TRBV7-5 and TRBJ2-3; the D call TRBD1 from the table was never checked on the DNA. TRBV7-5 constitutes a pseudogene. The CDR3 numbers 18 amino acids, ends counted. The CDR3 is CISVPEALGQGRTDTRYF.

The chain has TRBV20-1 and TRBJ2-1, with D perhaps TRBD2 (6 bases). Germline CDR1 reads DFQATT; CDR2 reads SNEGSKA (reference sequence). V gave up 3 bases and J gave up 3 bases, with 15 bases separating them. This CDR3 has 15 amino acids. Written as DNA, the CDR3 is TGCAGTGCTAGTTCCCTCAGACTAGACTACAATGAGCAGTTCTTC. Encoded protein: CSASSLRLDYNEQFF.